This passage covers 32 T cell receptor beta chains from one sample sequenced in a study of shared clonotypes between healthy human individuals. The protocol was immunoSEQ multiplex PCR, while the TCRdb copy is restricted to in-frame clones and leaves out a portion. The profile shows about 980,000 clones, approximately 80% of them singletons. The source material was memory CD4+ T cells sorted from blood. Subset noted: CD45RA-negative fraction. Receptors originate from a man between 18 and 35 years old in good health.

V and J are TRBV4-1 and TRBJ2-5, with unresolved D. CDR3 length equals 13 residues. Trimming pared 3 bases from V and 5 bases from J, leaving 10 bases between. Germline V CDR1 and CDR2: MGHRA, YSYEKL. CDR3 protein: CASSQAALETQYF. As DNA, the CDR3 is TGCGCCAGCAGCCAGGCGGCTTTGGAGACCCAGTACTTC.

The CDR3 sequence is CASSLRGLIGELFF. CDR3 DNA: TGCGCCAGCAGCTTGCGGGGGCTGATCGGGGAGCTGTTTTTT. This sequence joins TRBV5-1 and TRBJ2-2; D is tentatively TRBD1 or TRBD2 (6 bases each). Germline V gene lookup returns CDR1 SGHRS and CDR2 YFSETQ. V lost 1 base and J 7 bases, leaving 11 bases between the germline ends. The CDR3 is 14 residues long.

The chain links TRBV25-1 to TRBJ2-7; possibly TRBD1 for D (6 bases). Between the trimmed V and J ends, which lost 2 bases and 4 bases, there was a span of 21 bases. This CDR3 region has 17 residues. Germline CDR1 reads MGHDK; CDR2 reads SYGVNS. CDR3 nucleotides: TGTGCCAGCAGTGAAAGGGTTGGCAGGACAGAGGTATACGAGCAGTACTTC. It encodes CASSERVGRTEVYEQYF.

The table lists this clone with a few counts. The gene calls are TRBV7-2 and TRBJ2-1; 7 bases agree with TRBD2. CDR1 SGHTA and CDR2 FQGNSA come from the germline V gene. CDR3 length: 16 amino acids. The V gene end was trimmed by 1 base and the J gene end by 6 bases; junction bases not matched to a gene: 9. This CDR3 is CASSLVGRGSRNEQFF. The CDR3 nucleotides read TGTGCCAGCAGCTTAGTTGGTCGCGGGAGTCGCAATGAGCAGTTCTTC. Looking up the rest from reference TRBV7-2 and TRBJ2-1 gives the full variable domain: GAGVSQSPSNKVTEKGKDVELRCDPISGHTALYWYRQSLGQGLEFLIYFQGNSAPDKSGLPSDRFSAERTGGSVSTLTIQRTQQEDSAVYLCASSLVGRGSRNEQFFGPGTRLTVL.

This chain links TRBV6-5 with TRBJ2-5; D possibly corresponds to TRBD1 (5 bases). With 4 bases removed from V and 0 bases from J, the gap between germline ends came to 9 bases. CDR3 length equals 14 residues. Germline lookup yields CDR1 MNHEY and CDR2 SVGAGI. DNA for the CDR3: TGTGCCAGCAGTTCACCAGGGTACCAAGAGACCCAGTACTTC. Translating it yields CASSSPGYQETQYF.

The chain links TRBV18 to TRBJ2-5; 12 bases align to TRBD2. The germline gives CDR1 KGHSH, CDR2 LQKENI. V dropped 4 bases and J dropped 1; count of bases not matched to a gene: 1. This CDR3 region has 15 residues. The CDR3 loop is CASSRLAGAQETQYF. CDR3 DNA sequence: TGTGCCAGCTCACGACTAGCGGGGGCCCAAGAGACCCAGTACTTC. The full variable domain, in which reference TRBV18 and TRBJ2-5 provide the parts outside the CDR3, is NAGVMQNPRHLVRRRGQEARLRCSPMKGHSHVYWYRQLPEEGLKFMVYLQKENIIDESGMPKERFSAEFPKEGPSILRIQQVVRGDSAAYFCASSRLAGAQETQYFGPGTRLLVL.

The chain is built from TRBV11-2 and TRBJ2-1; 10 bases are shared with TRBD2. Unmatched junction bases numbered 4, after V lost 4 bases and J lost 7 bases. Germline V gene data show CDR1 as SGHAT and CDR2 as FQNNGV. This CDR3 comprises 14 residues. The CDR3 coding sequence is TGTGCCAGCAGCTCGGGACTAGCGAGGAATGAGCAGTTCTTC. This encodes CASSSGLARNEQFF.

V usage is TRBV2 and J usage is TRBJ1-1; no reliable D call. Germline V gives CDR1 SNHLY, CDR2 FYNNEI. The CDR3 runs 14 residues. The V end lost 6 bases, the J end lost 0 bases, and 11 bases lay between the germline ends. The CDR3 protein is CASRYLGMNTEAFF. CDR3 coding DNA: TGTGCCAGCAGGTACTTGGGGATGAACACTGAAGCTTTCTTT.

Comment on this clone: Other nucleotide sequences in the sample specify the same CDR3. V usage is TRBV11-2 and J usage is TRBJ2-7, with D tentatively TRBD1 or TRBD2 (6 bases each). Germline assignment: CDR1 SGHAT and CDR2 FQNNGV. The CDR3 is 13 residues long. Trimming took off 3 bases at V and 4 bases at J, with 10 bases between the two ends. The CDR3 nucleotides are TGTGCCAGCAGCTTGGGGGGCTTATACGAGCAGTACTTC. Translated, it gives CASSLGGLYEQYF.

A note on this clone: Germline and junction disagree at one end, which may indicate a read error. The rearrangement uses TRBV7-9 and TRBJ1-4; a possible D gene is TRBD1 (5 bases). The CDR3 extends over 14 amino acids. CDR1 and CDR2 from the germline V gene are SEHNR and FQNEAQ (reference sequence). The CDR3 loop reads CAGSLGREDEKLFF. CDR3 DNA: TGTGCCGGCAGCCTCGGCAGGGAGGATGAAAAACTGTTTTTT. Looking up the rest from reference TRBV7-9 and TRBJ1-4 gives the full variable domain: DTGVSQNPRHKITKRGQNVTFRCDPISEHNRLYWYRQTLGQGPEFLTYFQNEAQLEKSRLLSDRFSAERPKGSFSTLEIQRTEQGDSAMYLCAGSLGREDEKLFFGSGTQLSVL.

V and J are TRBV27 and TRBJ1-1, with D tentatively TRBD1 (6 bases). The V gene's germline CDR1 is MNHEY and CDR2 SMNVEV (reference sequence). V shed 3 bases and J shed 10 bases, with 24 bases lying between them. This CDR3 has 16 residues. CDR3 bases: TGTGCCAGCAGTTTTAGCAGGGGACCGGGCGTGTCAAGAGCTTTCTTT. Its translation is CASSFSRGPGVSRAFF.

This chain links TRBV2 with TRBJ1-1; unclear D gene. CDR3 length equals 14 residues. Per germline, CDR1 SNHLY and CDR2 FYNNEI. The V and J ends lost 10 bases and 0 bases respectively, with 15 bases between them. CDR3 sequence reads: CATSLVSMNTEAFF. CDR3 coding DNA: TGTGCCACCTCATTGGTGTCCATGAACACTGAAGCTTTCTTT. The full variable domain, in which reference TRBV2 and TRBJ1-1 provide the parts outside the CDR3, is EPEVTQTPSHQVTQMGQEVILRCVPISNHLYFYWYRQILGQKVEFLVSFYNNEISEKSEIFDDQFSVERPDGSNFTLKIRSTKLEDSAMYFCATSLVSMNTEAFFGQGTRLTVV.

A remark on this clone: A junction boundary mismatches the germline segment, possibly from a read error. The chain links TRBV20-1 to TRBJ1-2; D call uncertain. This CDR3 has 10 amino acids. Per germline, CDR1 DFQATT and CDR2 SNEGSKA (reference sequence). The CDR3 region is CSPSSYGYTF. Here the CDR3 DNA reads TGCAGTCCTAGCAGCTATGGCTACACCTTC.

The CDR3 protein is CASRDRTSANTGELFF. The CDR3 coding sequence is TGTGCCAGCCGCGACAGGACTAGCGCGAACACCGGGGAGCTGTTTTTT. This chain links TRBV18 with TRBJ2-2; TRBD2 matches 9 bases. Germline V CDR1 and CDR2: KGHSH, LQKENI. V lost 8 bases, J lost 0 bases, and 7 bases stayed unmatched. This CDR3 is built from 16 residues.

The V and J genes are TRBV18 and TRBJ2-5; D call uncertain. CDR3 size: 13 residues. V was trimmed by 2 bases and J by 5 bases, leaving 9 bases between them. Germline V gene data show CDR1 as KGHSH and CDR2 as LQKENI. Here the CDR3 DNA reads TGTGCCAGCTCACCAAAGGGCGTGGAGACCCAGTACTTC. It is translated as CASSPKGVETQYF.

The chain joins TRBV6-6 to TRBJ2-7, with D uncertain. V lost 5 bases and J 7 bases, leaving 9 bases between the germline ends. This CDR3 comprises 11 residues. The germline CDR1 and CDR2 sequences are MNHNY and SVGAGI (reference sequence). As DNA, the CDR3 is TGTGCCAGCAGTCCCAGATGGGAGCAGTACTTC. This gives the protein CASSPRWEQYF.

About this clone: This specimen includes other DNA sequences encoding the same CDR3. The chain has TRBV18 and TRBJ2-3; D possibly corresponds to TRBD1 (5 bases). The CDR3 is made up of 13 amino acids. Germline CDR1 KGHSH, CDR2 LQKENI. V was shortened by 3 bases and J by 4 bases, with 8 bases between the two germline ends. The DNA for the CDR3 is TGTGCCAGCTCACCGCAGGGATCAGATACGCAGTATTTT. Its protein product is CASSPQGSDTQYF.

The chain couples TRBV5-6 to TRBJ1-2; D is unclear. CDR1 is SGHDT, CDR2 YYEEEE, per germline. V was clipped by 4 bases and J by 6 bases, with 10 bases between them. The CDR3 loop spans 12 amino acids. The CDR3 sequence: CASSTYRDGYTF. The DNA of the CDR3 is TGTGCCAGCAGCACCTACAGAGATGGCTACACCTTC.

The chain carries TRBV28 and TRBJ1-6; perhaps TRBD1 as D (6 bases). This CDR3 comprises 15 residues. Germline CDR1 MDHEN, CDR2 SYDVKM. Trimming took off 5 bases at V and 6 bases at J, with 14 bases between the two ends. The CDR3 coding sequence is TGTGCCAGCAGTACCTACAGGGTTCTTAATTCACCCCTCCACTTT. Its protein product is CASSTYRVLNSPLHF. The full variable domain, its missing parts supplied by reference TRBV28 and TRBJ1-6, is DVKVTQSSRYLVKRTGEKVFLECVQDMDHENMFWYRQDPGLGLRLIYFSYDVKMKEKGDIPEGYSVSREKKERFSLILESASTNQTSMYLCASSTYRVLNSPLHFGNGTRLTVT.

This clone came up many times. The gene calls are TRBV7-3 and TRBJ1-3; TRBD1 matches at 8 bases. V shed 5 bases, J shed 0 bases, and the junction held 6 bases outside the gene matches. In germline, CDR1 is SGHTA, CDR2 FQGTGA. This CDR3 spans 16 amino acids. The CDR3 DNA follows: TGTGCCAGCAGCCCGGGACAGGACGACTCTGGAAACACCATATATTTT. Amino acid sequence: CASSPGQDDSGNTIYF. The full variable domain, completed using reference TRBV7-3 and TRBJ1-3, is GAGVSQTPSNKVTEKGKYVELRCDPISGHTALYWYRQSLGQGPEFLIYFQGTGAADDSGLPNDRFFAVRPEGSVSTLKIQRTERGDSAVYLCASSPGQDDSGNTIYFGEGSWLTVV.

The DNA for the CDR3 is TGTGCCAGCAGCTCAACAGGGGCTCCAGAGTACACTGAAGCTTTCTTT. It yields the protein CASSSTGAPEYTEAFF. The V gene is TRBV5-6, the J gene TRBJ1-1; 7 positions agree with TRBD1. The CDR3 contains 16 residues. Trimming cost V 3 bases and J 3 bases; bases outside gene matches: 11. Germline V lookup: CDR1 SGHDT, CDR2 YYEEEE.

About this clone: A much larger clone lies a single base off, so this may be a read error. This chain uses TRBV7-2 with TRBJ2-5, with D unclear. The CDR3 covers 11 residues. Germline V gene lookup returns CDR1 SGHTA and CDR2 FQGNSA. V was shortened by 3 bases and J by 5 bases, with 4 bases between the two germline ends. The CDR3 nucleotides are TGTGCCAGCAGCTTTAAGGAGACCCAGTACTTC. Encoded protein: CASSFKETQYF.

This clone has a handful of counts. The chain employs TRBV2 and TRBJ2-1; the match to TRBD2 covers 15 bases. Germline CDR1 is SNHLY and CDR2 is FYNNEI. The CDR3 consists of 16 residues. V shed 4 bases, J shed 7 bases, and the junction held 5 bases outside the gene matches. The CDR3 here is CASSASGTSGRNEQFF. The DNA of the CDR3 is TGTGCCAGCAGTGCTTCCGGGACTAGCGGGAGGAATGAGCAGTTCTTC.

The gene calls are TRBV18 and TRBJ1-5; D possibly corresponds to TRBD1 (5 bases). This CDR3 has 16 residues. The germline V gene encodes CDR1 KGHSH and CDR2 LQKENI. With 4 bases removed from V and 0 bases from J, the gap between germline ends came to 13 bases. The CDR3, as DNA: TGTGCCAGCTCACAACCGGGAAGGGGTAGCAATCAGCCCCAGCATTTT. Protein product: CASSQPGRGSNQPQHF.

This chain connects TRBV2 to TRBJ1-5; the D gene is possibly TRBD1 (5 bases). V lost 6 bases and J lost 3, with 9 bases in between. CDR1 is SNHLY, CDR2 FYNNEI, per germline. The CDR3 is made up of 13 amino acids. CDR3 sequence reads: CASRRGINQPQHF. DNA of the CDR3: TGTGCCAGCAGACGGGGGATCAATCAGCCCCAGCATTTT.

The CDR3 protein is CASSLSAGGSKTQYF. The DNA for the CDR3 is TGTGCCAGCAGCTTAAGTGCAGGGGGATCTAAGACCCAGTACTTC. The chain employs TRBV7-2 and TRBJ2-5; 7 bases fit TRBD1. Germline values: CDR1 SGHTA, CDR2 FQGNSA. This CDR3 is 15 amino acids long. V was pared by 2 bases and J by 6 bases, with 9 bases of the junction left unmatched.

The V call is TRBV30, the J call TRBJ1-6; weak D call: TRBD1 (5 bases). Germline V gene data show CDR1 as GTSNPN and CDR2 as SVGIG (reference sequence). Trimming took 5 bases from V and 10 from J, leaving 24 bases between them. The CDR3 is 16 residues long. The chain's CDR3 is CAWVRDEVSPVSPLHF. CDR3 in DNA: TGTGCCTGGGTCCGGGACGAAGTCTCGCCCGTCTCACCCCTCCACTTT.

CDR3 nucleotide sequence: TGTGCCGTACAGGGAAGCAATCAGCCCCAGCATTTT. Translating it yields CAVQGSNQPQHF. The chain recombines TRBV6-6 with TRBJ1-5; D is possibly TRBD1 (6 bases). CDR1 MNHNY and CDR2 SVGAGI come from the germline V gene (reference sequence). Trimming left V 11 bases short and J 1 base short, with 9 bases between. This CDR3 contains 12 residues.

This rearrangement joins TRBV19 to TRBJ1-1; D is undetermined. Germline CDR1 and CDR2: LNHDA and SQIVND (reference sequence). Trimming stripped 3 bases from V and 2 bases from J, with 7 bases between. CDR3 length: 13 residues. The CDR3 here is CASSIIFNTEAFF. In DNA form, the CDR3 reads TGTGCCAGTAGTATCATCTTTAACACTGAAGCTTTCTTT. Full variable domain (remainder filled in from reference TRBV19 and TRBJ1-1): DGGITQSPKYLFRKEGQNVTLSCEQNLNHDAMYWYRQDPGQGLRLIYYSQIVNDFQKGDIAEGYSVSREKKESFPLTVTSAQKNPTAFYLCASSIIFNTEAFFGQGTRLTVV.

The chain joins TRBV6-1 to TRBJ2-7; no clear D gene. This CDR3 region has 12 residues. V lost 6 bases to trimming and J lost 6 bases, with 12 bases between them. The germline V gene has CDR1 MNHNS and CDR2 SASEGT. CDR3 residues: CASRGGPGEQYF. As DNA, the CDR3 is TGTGCCAGCAGGGGTGGGCCAGGCGAGCAGTACTTC.

The V and J genes are TRBV5-4 and TRBJ2-2; 9 bases map to TRBD1. Trimming at V came to 1 base and at J to 2 bases, leaving 3 bases not matched to a gene. The CDR3 is 16 residues long. Germline V gene data show CDR1 as SGHNT and CDR2 as YYREEE (reference sequence). CDR3 residues: CASSLWDRVNTGELFF. CDR3 coding DNA: TGTGCCAGCAGCTTGTGGGACAGGGTCAACACCGGGGAGCTGTTTTTT.

As regards this clone: The sample has other DNA sequences that encode this CDR3 too. The V gene is TRBV7-2, the J gene TRBJ1-3; D remains unclear. The CDR3 spans 14 residues. The germline gives CDR1 SGHTA, CDR2 FQGNSA. The ends were cut back, 1 base at V and 4 bases at J, with 8 bases in the middle. CDR3 DNA sequence: TGTGCCAGCAGCTTAGGAGTGTCCGGAAACACCATATATTTT. Translated: CASSLGVSGNTIYF.